The 29 T cell receptor beta chains below were found in one sample sequenced in a study of cytomegalovirus exposure and HLA in healthy donors. The PCR employed 60 Vbeta primers together with 13 Jbeta primers. The data were produced by immunoSEQ multiplex PCR, yet TCRdb's version contains in-frame clones alone and is incomplete. The table includes approximately 150,000 clones, more than 55% detected once. The sample taken for sequencing was PBMCs. Receptors originate from a woman aged 55-70 years in good health and CMV-seronegative.

V and J are TRBV9 and TRBJ2-5; 10 nucleotides agree with TRBD2. Unmatched junction bases numbered 5, after V lost 4 bases and J lost 5 bases. The CDR3 is 14 amino acids. CDR1 is SGDLS and CDR2 is YYNGEE in the germline V gene. The CDR3 is CASSQSGGVETQYF. The CDR3 nucleotides read TGTGCCAGCAGCCAGAGCGGGGGGGTGGAGACCCAGTACTTC.

J is TRBJ1-2 and V is TRBV18, with D unclear. Trimming left V 0 bases short and J 5 bases short, with 10 bases between. This CDR3 has 14 residues. Germline V CDR1 and CDR2: KGHSH, LQKENI. As DNA, the CDR3 is TGTGCCAGCTCACCACCGAGGGCGGCTTATGGCTACACCTTC. Its protein product is CASSPPRAAYGYTF.

This clone was counted only a few times. The chain recombines TRBV5-4 with TRBJ2-3, with 8 bases matching TRBD2. The CDR3 runs 18 residues. Germline V gene data show CDR1 as SGHNT and CDR2 as YYREEE (reference sequence). With 4 bases clipped from V and 4 bases from J, the junction kept 17 bases outside the gene matches. The CDR3: CASSPGGIAGAPADTQYF. The DNA of the CDR3 is TGTGCCAGCAGCCCGGGAGGGATTGCGGGGGCCCCCGCAGATACGCAGTATTTT.

The V and J genes are TRBV7-9 and TRBJ2-7; perhaps TRBD1 as D (6 bases). The CDR3 has 17 residues. The germline V and J ends were trimmed by 6 bases and 1 base, with 22 bases remaining between them. Germline lookup yields CDR1 SEHNR and CDR2 FQNEAQ (reference sequence). CDR3 sequence reads: CASSAQTGSASSYEQYF. In nucleotides, the CDR3 is TGTGCCAGCAGTGCCCAAACAGGGTCAGCTTCATCCTACGAGCAGTACTTC. Filled out from reference TRBV7-9 and TRBJ2-7, the complete variable domain reads DTGVSQNPRHKITKRGQNVTFRCDPISEHNRLYWYRQTLGQGPEFLTYFQNEAQLEKSRLLSDRFSAERPKGSFSTLEIQRTEQGDSAMYLCASSAQTGSASSYEQYFGPGTRLTVT.

J is TRBJ2-7 and V is TRBV5-4; 10 bases are shared with TRBD2. Germline V gene sequence: CDR1 SGHNT, CDR2 YYREEE (reference sequence). The CDR3 is made up of 14 amino acids. V lost 5 bases to trimming and J lost 2 bases; unmatched junction nucleotides: 4. The CDR3 sequence: CASRVAGGPYEQYF. CDR3 DNA: TGTGCCAGCAGAGTAGCGGGAGGACCCTACGAGCAGTACTTC.

The chain couples TRBV5-8 to TRBJ2-5, with D perhaps matching TRBD1 (5 bases). V lost 2 bases and J 1 base, leaving 9 bases between the germline ends. The CDR3 spans 14 residues. CDR1 and CDR2 from the germline V gene are SGHTS and YDEGEE. The CDR3 DNA follows: TGTGCCAGCAGCTTAACAGGTCTCCAAGAGACCCAGTACTTC. Protein sequence: CASSLTGLQETQYF. Combining the CDR3 with reference TRBV5-8 and TRBJ2-5 gives the whole variable domain EAGVTQSPTHLIKTRGQQATLRCSPISGHTSVYWYQQALGLGLQFLLWYDEGEERNRGNFPPRFSGRQFPNYSSELNVNALELEDSALYLCASSLTGLQETQYFGPGTRLLVL.

This sequence joins TRBV7-9 and TRBJ1-4, with D possibly TRBD1 on 5 matching bases. The germline CDR1 and CDR2 sequences are SEHNR and FQNEAQ (reference sequence). V was shortened by 2 bases and J by 7 bases, with 11 bases between the two germline ends. The CDR3 runs to 14 residues. CDR3 residues: CASSLLGLGEKLFF. The CDR3 nucleotides are TGTGCCAGCAGCTTACTGGGGCTAGGTGAAAAACTGTTTTTT.

The CDR3 DNA is TGTGCCAGCAGTGAAAGGGGGCAGACCTTAGAGCAGTACTTC. This sequence encodes CASSERGQTLEQYF. The gene calls are TRBV6-1 and TRBJ2-7; 7 bases line up with TRBD1. The CDR3 extends over 14 amino acids. Germline V lookup: CDR1 MNHNS, CDR2 SASEGT. Unmatched junction bases numbered 8, after V lost 2 bases and J lost 7 bases.

J is TRBJ1-6 and V is TRBV13; D ambiguous. Trimming pared 5 bases from V and 5 bases from J, leaving 16 bases between. The CDR3 loop spans 16 amino acids. Germline V gene sequence: CDR1 PRHDT, CDR2 FYEKMQ (reference sequence). CDR3 sequence (DNA): TGTGCCAGCAGCACATACACAACGGGGAATAATTCACCCCTCCACTTT. This gives the protein CASSTYTTGNNSPLHF.

The chain carries TRBV2 and TRBJ1-6; no reliable D call. CDR3 length equals 12 residues. The germline CDR1 and CDR2 sequences are SNHLY and FYNNEI. Between the trimmed V and J ends, which lost 6 bases and 10 bases, there was a span of 10 bases. This chain's CDR3 is CASSETVSPLHF. The CDR3 nucleotides read TGTGCCAGCAGCGAAACAGTATCACCCCTCCACTTT.

This chain joins TRBV7-8 and TRBJ2-5; a weak D match, TRBD1 (7 bases). Per germline, CDR1 SGHVS and CDR2 FQNEAQ. The CDR3 has 15 residues. The V end was cut by 7 bases, the J end by 5 bases, with 20 bases between. The CDR3 reads CASTRGGRGAETQYF. CDR3 coding DNA: TGTGCCAGCACGCGAGGGGGCAGGGGGGCGGAGACCCAGTACTTC. Drawing the rest from reference TRBV7-8 and TRBJ2-5, the complete variable domain is GAGVSQSPRYKVAKRGQDVALRCDPISGHVSLFWYQQALGQGPEFLTYFQNEAQLDKSGLPSDRFFAERPEGSVSTLKIQRTQQEDSAVYLCASTRGGRGAETQYFGPGTRLLVL.

This clone has more than one count but fewer than ten. The V call is TRBV5-6, the J call TRBJ1-6; D ambiguous. Germline V gives CDR1 SGHDT, CDR2 YYEEEE. The length of the CDR3 is 19 residues. V dropped 3 bases and J dropped 0 bases, with 19 bases sitting between them. CDR3 DNA: TGTGCCAGCAGCTGGACCCGAGGGCCAGCTAGCTCCTATAATTCACCCCTCCACTTT. This translates into CASSWTRGPASSYNSPLHF.

This clone was found once. The J gene is TRBJ2-1, the V gene TRBV5-1; 9 nucleotides line up with TRBD2. The trim removed 2 bases at V and 7 bases at J, leaving 7 bases unmatched. The CDR3 has 15 residues. The germline CDR1 and CDR2 sequences are SGHRS and YFSETQ. The CDR3: CASSLLAGKWNEQFF. The CDR3 region has the DNA TGCGCCAGCAGCTTACTAGCGGGTAAATGGAATGAGCAGTTCTTC.

V usage is TRBV7-9 and J usage is TRBJ1-4; D is possibly TRBD1 (6 bases). V shed 1 base and J shed 0 bases, with 6 bases lying between them. The CDR3 length is 15 residues. CDR1 and CDR2 (germline): SEHNR, FQNEAQ (reference sequence). CDR3 residues: CASSLEGATNEKLFF. The CDR3 bases are TGTGCCAGCAGCTTAGAGGGGGCAACTAATGAAAAACTGTTTTTT.

This clone was recorded only once. This rearrangement joins TRBV7-2 to TRBJ2-1; 12 bases line up with TRBD2. The CDR3 consists of 19 residues. J lost 0 bases, V lost 5 bases, and 11 bases had no gene match. Germline V CDR1 and CDR2: SGHTA, FQGNSA. DNA of the CDR3: TGTGCCAGCAGCCTCAGACTAGCGGGGGCCCATTTCTCCTACAATGAGCAGTTCTTC. Encoded protein: CASSLRLAGAHFSYNEQFF.

This chain links TRBV4-3 with TRBJ2-3, with TRBD2 matching 11 bases. Germline V gene lookup returns CDR1 LGHNA and CDR2 YSLEER. The CDR3 totals 15 residues. The V gene end was trimmed by 4 bases and the J gene end by 1 base; junction bases not matched to a gene: 1. DNA for the CDR3: TGCGCCAGCAGCCTGACTAGCGGGGGCACAGATACGCAGTATTTT. Amino acid sequence: CASSLTSGGTDTQYF.

This clone turned up a few times. The chain has TRBV28 and TRBJ2-1, with TRBD2 as a possible D gene (6 bases). The CDR3 consists of 14 residues. Germline CDR1 is MDHEN and CDR2 is SYDVKM. Trimming took 5 bases from V and 11 from J, leaving 19 bases between them. Here the CDR3 reads CASSPPGLLVKQFF. CDR3 DNA sequence: TGTGCCAGCAGTCCGCCGGGACTCCTTGTGAAGCAGTTCTTC.

The V call is TRBV28, the J call TRBJ2-2, with TRBD2 identical over 16 bases. Germline CDR1 MDHEN, CDR2 SYDVKM. V shed 4 bases and J 3 bases; nucleotides not matched to a gene: 5. The CDR3 spans 18 residues. The CDR3 loop reads CASSSSGTSGRDTGELFF. The DNA of the CDR3 is TGTGCCAGCAGTTCCTCCGGGACTAGCGGGAGGGACACCGGGGAGCTGTTTTTT.

The rearrangement links TRBV19 to TRBJ1-5; the match to TRBD1 covers 9 bases. V trimming: 4 bases; J trimming: 5 bases; junction bases outside the gene matches: 0. CDR1 is LNHDA, CDR2 SQIVND, per germline (reference sequence). This CDR3 spans 13 amino acids. CDR3 DNA sequence: TGTGCCAGTAGTAGGGACAGGGATCAGCCCCAGCATTTT. Translation: CASSRDRDQPQHF. Full variable domain (remainder filled in from reference TRBV19 and TRBJ1-5): DGGITQSPKYLFRKEGQNVTLSCEQNLNHDAMYWYRQDPGQGLRLIYYSQIVNDFQKGDIAEGYSVSREKKESFPLTVTSAQKNPTAFYLCASSRDRDQPQHFGDGTRLSIL.

This sequence joins TRBV7-2 and TRBJ2-5; tentative D call: TRBD2 (7 bases). Germline lookup yields CDR1 SGHTA and CDR2 FQGNSA. The V end was cut by 1 base, the J end by 8 bases, with 17 bases between. The CDR3 has 15 residues. CDR3 nucleotide sequence: TGTGCCAGCAGCTTAGATAGGGGGGGGGCGGGAACCCAGTACTTC. Protein: CASSLDRGGAGTQYF.

As DNA, the CDR3 is TGTGCCAGCCTCCAGGGGGCAACGAGGGGCAATCAGCCCCAGCATTTT. Its translation: CASLQGATRGNQPQHF. V usage is TRBV27 and J usage is TRBJ1-5, with TRBD1 matching 8 bases. This CDR3 region has 16 residues. Germline CDR1 is MNHEY and CDR2 is SMNVEV (reference sequence). Losses at the gene ends were 8 bases for V and 2 bases for J; bases not matched to a gene: 11.

The chain is built from TRBV7-2 and TRBJ1-5, with TRBD1 as a possible D gene (5 bases). The CDR3 extends over 14 amino acids. In germline, CDR1 is SGHTA, CDR2 FQGNSA. Deletions cut 5 bases from V and 3 bases from J, with 11 bases between. The CDR3 is CASSPDSYNQPQHF. The CDR3 nucleotides are TGTGCCAGCAGCCCCGACAGCTACAATCAGCCCCAGCATTTT.

The rearrangement links TRBV6-5 to TRBJ2-5, with TRBD2 identical over 9 bases. With 5 bases clipped from V and 3 bases from J, the junction kept 4 bases outside the gene matches. CDR3 length: 14 residues. The V gene's germline CDR1 is MNHEY and CDR2 SVGAGI. The CDR3 DNA is TGTGCCAGCAGTGTGAAGCGGGGGGAAGAGACCCAGTACTTC. The encoded protein is CASSVKRGEETQYF.

This clone has a handful of counts. In DNA form, the CDR3 reads TGTGCTAGTGGTTTGGTCACAAGCGGGAGGCTCCCAGATACGCAGTATTTT. This translates into CASGLVTSGRLPDTQYF. The chain recombines TRBV12-5 with TRBJ2-3; 9 nucleotides align to TRBD2. The junction had 8 bases not matched to a gene; V was cut back by 0 bases and J by 4 bases. This CDR3 contains 17 residues. CDR1 and CDR2 (germline): LGHNT, FRNRAP.

The rearrangement joins TRBV14 to TRBJ2-3; D perhaps matches TRBD1 (6 bases). Germline V lookup: CDR1 SGHDN, CDR2 FVKESK. CDR3 length: 16 amino acids. The V and J ends lost 0 bases and 8 bases respectively, with 18 bases between them. The CDR3 coding sequence is TGTGCCAGCAGCCAAGACGGCGGAGCGACACAGGGTACGCAGTATTTT. Its protein is CASSQDGGATQGTQYF.

The CDR3 DNA reads as TGTGCCAGCAGTGTATCCTTAGCGTGGGATACGCAGTATTTT. Translation: CASSVSLAWDTQYF. The V and J genes are TRBV2 and TRBJ2-3; possibly TRBD2 for D (5 bases). Trimming removed 4 bases from V and 6 bases from J, with 14 bases in between. Germline-derived CDR1 and CDR2 are SNHLY and FYNNEI. This CDR3 is 14 amino acids long.

A few counts support this clone. The junction departs from the called germline gene at one end, perhaps through a read error. The CDR3 region has the DNA TGTTCCAGCAGCTCAGGACAGTATTCCTCAGATACGCAGTATTTT. This translates into CSSSSGQYSSDTQYF. The chain recombines TRBV7-9 with TRBJ2-3; weak D call: TRBD1 (6 bases). The CDR3 runs to 15 residues. Germline lookup yields CDR1 SEHNR and CDR2 FQNEAQ (reference sequence).

The chain joins TRBV19 to TRBJ2-1, with a possible D match to TRBD1 (6 bases). The V and J ends lost 9 bases and 5 bases respectively, with 11 bases between them. The CDR3 consists of 12 residues. Germline loops: CDR1 LNHDA, CDR2 SQIVND (reference sequence). CDR3 DNA: TGTGCCAGCCGGACAGTCGACAATGAGCAGTTCTTC. Residues: CASRTVDNEQFF.

The V call is TRBV10-3, the J call TRBJ2-7; 10 nucleotides line up with TRBD1. J gave up 4 bases and V 5 bases, and 8 bases lay outside the gene matches. The V gene's germline CDR1 is ENHRY and CDR2 SYGVKD. The length of the CDR3 is 15 residues. The CDR3 loop is CAISLSGTGVYEQYF. DNA for the CDR3: TGTGCCATCAGTTTATCCGGGACAGGGGTGTACGAGCAGTACTTC.